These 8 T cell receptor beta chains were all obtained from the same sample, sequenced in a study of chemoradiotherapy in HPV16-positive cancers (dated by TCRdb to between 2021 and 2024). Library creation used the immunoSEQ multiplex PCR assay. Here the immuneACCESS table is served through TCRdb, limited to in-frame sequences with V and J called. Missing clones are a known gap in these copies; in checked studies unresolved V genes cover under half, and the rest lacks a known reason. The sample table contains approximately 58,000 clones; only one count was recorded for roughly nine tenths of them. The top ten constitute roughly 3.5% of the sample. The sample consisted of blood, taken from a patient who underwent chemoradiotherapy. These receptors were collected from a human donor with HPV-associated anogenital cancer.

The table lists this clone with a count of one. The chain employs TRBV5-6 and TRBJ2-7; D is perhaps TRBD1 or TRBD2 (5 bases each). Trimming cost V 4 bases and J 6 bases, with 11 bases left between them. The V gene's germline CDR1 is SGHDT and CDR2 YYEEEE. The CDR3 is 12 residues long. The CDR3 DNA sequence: TGTGCCAGCAGCGCCCCAGGGACCGAGCAGTACTTC. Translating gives CASSAPGTEQYF.

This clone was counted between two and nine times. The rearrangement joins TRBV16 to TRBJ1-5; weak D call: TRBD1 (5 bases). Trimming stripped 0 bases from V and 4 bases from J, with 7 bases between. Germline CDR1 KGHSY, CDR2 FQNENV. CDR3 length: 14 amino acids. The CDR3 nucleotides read TGTGCCAGCAGCCAATCCTCAGGGAATCAGCCCCAGCATTTT. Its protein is CASSQSSGNQPQHF.

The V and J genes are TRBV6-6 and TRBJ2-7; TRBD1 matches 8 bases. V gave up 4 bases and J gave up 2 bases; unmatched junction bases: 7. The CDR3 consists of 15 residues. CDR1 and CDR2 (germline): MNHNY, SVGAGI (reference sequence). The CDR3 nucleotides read TGTGCCAGCAGTTTTCTACCGACAGGGGCCTACGAGCAGTACTTC. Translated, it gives CASSFLPTGAYEQYF.

CDR3 amino acids: CASSLGIEGEQFF. DNA for the CDR3: TGCGCCAGCAGCTTGGGTATAGAAGGTGAGCAGTTCTTC. This chain joins TRBV5-1 and TRBJ2-1, with D uncertain. This CDR3 has 13 residues. The germline gives CDR1 SGHRS, CDR2 YFSETQ. The V end was cut by 0 bases, the J end by 9 bases, with 10 bases between.

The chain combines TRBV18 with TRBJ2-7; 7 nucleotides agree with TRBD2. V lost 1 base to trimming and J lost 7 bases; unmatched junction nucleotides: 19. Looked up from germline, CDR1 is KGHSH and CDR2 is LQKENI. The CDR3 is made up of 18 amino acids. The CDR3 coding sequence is TGTGCCAGCTCACCACTGCGCGGTACAGGACTCTCCGGGGGGGAGCAGTACTTC. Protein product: CASSPLRGTGLSGGEQYF.

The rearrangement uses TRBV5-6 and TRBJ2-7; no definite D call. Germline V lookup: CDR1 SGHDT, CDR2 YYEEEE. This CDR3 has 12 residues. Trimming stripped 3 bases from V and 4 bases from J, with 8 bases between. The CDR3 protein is CASSYNSYEQYF. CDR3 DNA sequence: TGTGCCAGCAGCTACAATAGTTACGAGCAGTACTTC.

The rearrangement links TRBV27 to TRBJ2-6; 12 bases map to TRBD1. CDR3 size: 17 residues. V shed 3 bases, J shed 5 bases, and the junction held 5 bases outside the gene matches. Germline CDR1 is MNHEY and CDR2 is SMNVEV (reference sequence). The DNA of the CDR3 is TGTGCCAGCAGTTTGGGGACAGGGGGCCCCTGGGCCAACGTCCTGACTTTC. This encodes CASSLGTGGPWANVLTF. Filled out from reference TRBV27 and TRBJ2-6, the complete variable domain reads EAQVTQNPRYLITVTGKKLTVTCSQNMNHEYMSWYRQDPGLGLRQIYYSMNVEVTDKGDVPEGYKVSRKEKRNFPLILESPSPNQTSLYFCASSLGTGGPWANVLTFGAGSRLTVL.

CDR3 loop: CASSLEGQLNTEAFF. The CDR3 DNA follows: TGTGCCAGCAGCTTGGAGGGACAGTTGAACACTGAAGCTTTCTTT. This sequence joins TRBV5-5 and TRBJ1-1; TRBD1 agrees at 7 bases. The trim removed 0 bases at V and 0 bases at J, leaving 2 bases unmatched. CDR1 SGHKS and CDR2 YYEKEE come from the germline V gene (reference sequence). The CDR3 runs to 15 residues.